This is a list of T cell receptor beta chains from one sample in a study of cytomegalovirus exposure and HLA in healthy donors. Sequenced by immunoSEQ multiplex PCR; TCRdb stores in-frame clones only, minus some. This table holds around 200,000 clones, 74% found once. Material: PBMCs. The source of these receptors is a woman in her 30s in good health and CMV-seropositive. The CDR3 runs from the conserved cysteine through the conserved F or W. The order of the fields is V gene, clone size, J gene, D gene, CDR3 protein, CDR3 DNA. D genes are given only for firm matches. Only part of the rows carry a size: once, few, many, or a class if the clone is expanded.

TRBV15	NA	TRBJ2-2	TRBD1	CATSRKDRDHRELFF	TGTGCCACCAGCCGAAAGGACAGGGATCACCGGGAGCTGTTTTTT
TRBV27	few	TRBJ2-7	TRBD1	CASSTRTGTYEQYF	TGTGCCAGCAGTACGAGGACAGGGACCTACGAGCAGTACTTC
TRBV29-1	few	TRBJ2-7	TRBD2	CSVSGGITHEQYF	TGCAGCGTCTCGGGGGGGATCACCCACGAGCAGTACTTC
TRBV19	NA	TRBJ2-7	TRBD2	CASSSTSGSYEQYF	TGTGCCAGTAGCTCGACTAGCGGGTCCTACGAGCAGTACTTC
TRBV5-1	NA	TRBJ2-1	NA	CASTPSSSYNEQFF	TGCGCCAGCACCCCCTCCAGCTCCTACAATGAGCAGTTCTTC
TRBV7-9	NA	TRBJ2-1	TRBD1	CSSSSGTGGNEQFF	TGTTCCAGCAGCTCCGGGACAGGGGGCAATGAGCAGTTCTTC
TRBV19	NA	TRBJ1-2	NA	CASSIAEGNYGYTF	TGTGCCAGTAGTATAGCGGAGGGGAACTATGGCTACACCTTC
TRBV6-1	NA	TRBJ1-2	TRBD1	CASSPDRDFSGYTF	TGTGCCAGCAGTCCGGACAGGGACTTTTCTGGCTACACCTTC
TRBV11-2	few	TRBJ1-5	TRBD1	CASSYDRGGQPQHF	TGTGCCAGCAGCTATGACAGGGGAGGTCAGCCCCAGCATTTT
TRBV4-1	few	TRBJ2-5	NA	CASSHAGQSVETQYF	TGCGCCAGCAGCCACGCAGGACAATCTGTGGAGACCCAGTACTTC
TRBV10-2	NA	TRBJ1-1	TRBD1	CASRSGTANTEAFF	TGCGCCAGCAGGTCCGGGACAGCTAACACTGAAGCTTTCTTT
TRBV11-2	once	TRBJ2-5	TRBD1	CASSLEGTGGGETQYF	TGTGCCAGCAGCTTAGAAGGGACAGGGGGCGGAGAGACCCAGTACTTC
TRBV5-6	NA	TRBJ1-1	NA	CASSLGRVNTEAFF	TGTGCCAGCAGCTTGGGACGGGTTAACACTGAAGCTTTCTTT
TRBV7-9	few	TRBJ1-4	TRBD1	CASSDRGRGEKLFF	TGTGCCAGCAGTGACAGGGGGCGCGGTGAAAAACTGTTTTTT
TRBV5-1	few	TRBJ1-3	TRBD1	CASSAGTVGNTIYF	TGCGCCAGCAGCGCCGGGACAGTTGGAAACACCATATATTTT
TRBV11-2	NA	TRBJ1-1	NA	CASSLGGGQNTEAFF	TGTGCCAGCAGCTTAGGAGGCGGACAGAACACTGAAGCTTTCTTT
TRBV5-1	NA	TRBJ2-7	TRBD1	CASSDPGQGHEQYF	TGCGCCAGCAGCGACCCAGGACAGGGCCACGAGCAGTACTTC
TRBV5-4	few	TRBJ2-7	NA	CASSWPDGTYEQYF	TGTGCCAGCAGCTGGCCCGACGGGACCTACGAGCAGTACTTC
TRBV27	NA	TRBJ2-7	NA	CASSLQAGSLIHEQYF	TGTGCCAGCAGCCTACAAGCGGGCTCCCTGATCCACGAGCAGTACTTC
TRBV19	NA	TRBJ1-1	TRBD1	CASSMGQGNTEAFF	TGTGCCAGTAGTATGGGACAGGGTAACACTGAAGCTTTCTTT
TRBV29-1	few	TRBJ1-1	NA	CSVGTGGKTEAFF	TGCAGCGTTGGGACGGGGGGAAAGACTGAAGCTTTCTTT
TRBV29-1	NA	TRBJ1-1	TRBD1	CSARRGTEGTEAFF	TGCAGCGCCCGAAGAGGGACAGAGGGAACTGAAGCTTTCTTT
TRBV7-9	NA	TRBJ1-2	TRBD1	CSSSVQGYGYTF	TGTTCCAGCAGCGTACAGGGGTATGGCTACACCTTC
TRBV7-9	NA	TRBJ2-1	TRBD2	CASSPARGFAYNEQFF	TGTGCCAGCAGCCCAGCGCGGGGGTTCGCCTACAATGAGCAGTTCTTC
TRBV7-2	NA	TRBJ2-2	TRBD2	CASSLGLVDTGELFF	TGTGCCAGCAGCTTGGGACTAGTCGACACCGGGGAGCTGTTTTTT
TRBV7-2	few	TRBJ2-7	NA	CASSIGSRVLRNEQYF	TGTGCCAGCAGCATCGGCTCGCGGGTCTTAAGGAACGAGCAGTACTTC
TRBV5-1	NA	TRBJ2-3	NA	CASSPGTSTDTQYF	TGCGCCAGCAGCCCGGGGACTAGCACAGATACGCAGTATTTT
TRBV7-2	NA	TRBJ2-5	NA	CASRRGPSPQETQYF	TGTGCCAGCAGACGTGGGCCTAGCCCCCAAGAGACCCAGTACTTC
TRBV29-1	NA	TRBJ2-5	NA	CSVDTGGTQYF	TGCAGCGTTGACACCGGGGGGACCCAGTACTTC
TRBV25-1	NA	TRBJ2-5	TRBD1	CASSTGAGFLQETQYF	TGTGCCAGCAGTACAGGGGCCGGATTCCTTCAAGAGACCCAGTACTTC
TRBV28	NA	TRBJ1-5	TRBD1	CASSLTGQGQPQHF	TGTGCCAGCAGTTTGACAGGGCAAGGTCAGCCCCAGCATTTT
TRBV21-1	few	TRBJ2-7	NA	CASRSRGAHEQYF	TGTGCCAGCCGGAGCCGGGGGGCCCACGAGCAGTACTTC
TRBV28	NA	TRBJ2-7	TRBD1	CASRPYRGTYEQYF	TGTGCCAGCAGACCCTACAGGGGAACCTACGAGCAGTACTTC
TRBV27	NA	TRBJ1-3	NA	CASSSGAGNTIYF	TGTGCCAGCAGTTCGGGTGCTGGAAACACCATATATTTT
TRBV4-2	NA	TRBJ2-1	TRBD2	CASSPREGGEQFF	TGTGCCAGCAGCCCGAGGGAGGGAGGCGAGCAGTTCTTC
TRBV28	NA	TRBJ2-7	NA	CASSYTYEQYF	TGTGCCAGCAGTTACACCTACGAGCAGTACTTC
TRBV7-2	NA	TRBJ2-2	NA	CASSLQLTNTGELFF	TGTGCCAGCAGCTTACAACTCACTAACACCGGGGAGCTGTTTTTT
TRBV2	NA	TRBJ1-5	NA	CASSEGGAGNQPQHF	TGTGCCAGCAGTGAGGGGGGGGCAGGCAATCAGCCCCAGCATTTT
TRBV7-8	NA	TRBJ1-1	NA	CASSLSRGRRNTEAFF	TGTGCCAGCAGCCTATCACGGGGGAGGAGGAACACTGAAGCTTTCTTT
TRBV7-6	NA	TRBJ1-5	TRBD1	CASSLGQGAGQPQHF	TGTGCCAGCAGCTTAGGGCAGGGGGCAGGGCAGCCCCAGCATTTT
TRBV5-6	NA	TRBJ1-2	NA	CASSAQGPYGYTF	TGTGCCAGCAGTGCACAGGGCCCTTATGGCTACACCTTC
TRBV19	NA	TRBJ1-1	NA	CASSIGRETEAFF	TGTGCCAGTAGTATAGGGAGGGAGACTGAAGCTTTCTTT
TRBV11-2	NA	TRBJ1-1	NA	CASRDSDTLNTEAFF	TGTGCCAGCAGGGACAGCGATACACTGAACACTGAAGCTTTCTTT
TRBV28	NA	TRBJ1-2	NA	CASSFRTEVNYGYTF	TGTGCCAGCAGTTTCCGAACAGAAGTTAACTATGGCTACACCTTC
TRBV7-6	NA	TRBJ2-1	NA	CASSPLGLQYNEQFF	TGTGCCAGCAGTCCTCTGGGACTCCAGTACAATGAGCAGTTCTTC
TRBV2	NA	TRBJ2-2	NA	CASSSTRGGTGELFF	TGTGCCAGCAGTTCGACTAGGGGTGGGACCGGGGAGCTGTTTTTT
TRBV10-2	NA	TRBJ2-5	NA	CASSELSLGETQYF	TGCGCCAGCAGTGAGCTGTCCCTCGGGGAGACCCAGTACTTC